These T cell receptor beta chains were read from a single sample in a study of T cell changes during pregnancy in multiple sclerosis. The data were produced by immunoSEQ multiplex PCR, yet TCRdb's version contains in-frame clones alone and is incomplete. The sample has approximately 92,000 clones, about 92% seen once; the top ten hold 1.5% to 1.7%. The sequences come from peripheral blood, collected in the first trimester of pregnancy. Receptors were obtained from a female donor with multiple sclerosis, enrolled in a pregnancy study. Both conserved end residues are part of each CDR3. The order of the fields is clone size, D gene, J gene, V gene, CDR3 protein, CDR3 DNA. A D gene is named only where the DNA matches it firmly. A clone size is listed for some rows: how often the clone was seen (once, few, many), or a class if it is expanded.

clone_size: once; d_call: TRBD1; j_call: TRBJ1-1; v_call: TRBV25-1; cdr3_aa: CASSDGQGRAEAFF; cdr3_nt: TGTGCCAGCAGTGACGGACAGGGGAGAGCTGAAGCTTTCTTT
clone_size: once; d_call: TRBD1; j_call: TRBJ2-7; v_call: TRBV18; cdr3_aa: CASSSQGAGSTYEQYF; cdr3_nt: TGTGCCAGCTCGTCCCAGGGGGCCGGCTCTACCTACGAGCAGTACTTC
clone_size: -; d_call: -; j_call: TRBJ2-3; v_call: TRBV7-3; cdr3_aa: CASSLSRGMGTDTQYF; cdr3_nt: TGTGCCAGCAGCTTATCGCGAGGGATGGGGACAGATACGCAGTATTTT
clone_size: -; d_call: TRBD2; j_call: TRBJ2-7; v_call: TRBV9; cdr3_aa: CASSFGLAGGYEQYF; cdr3_nt: TGTGCCAGCAGCTTCGGACTAGCGGGGGGCTACGAGCAGTACTTC
clone_size: few; d_call: TRBD2; j_call: TRBJ2-7; v_call: TRBV19; cdr3_aa: CASRRVEGGLAGDYEQYF; cdr3_nt: TGTGCCAGTAGGCGGGTCGAGGGCGGACTAGCGGGAGACTACGAGCAGTACTTC
clone_size: -; d_call: -; j_call: TRBJ2-6; v_call: TRBV5-4; cdr3_aa: CASSLGHPSSGANVLTF; cdr3_nt: TGTGCCAGCAGCTTGGGGCATCCAAGCTCTGGGGCCAACGTCCTGACTTTC
clone_size: -; d_call: -; j_call: TRBJ1-3; v_call: TRBV5-1; cdr3_aa: CASSFISGVGNTIYF; cdr3_nt: TGCGCCAGCAGCTTCATATCGGGGGTCGGAAACACCATATATTTT
clone_size: -; d_call: TRBD1; j_call: TRBJ2-7; v_call: TRBV19; cdr3_aa: CASSTQDRGRYEQYF; cdr3_nt: TGTGCCAGTAGTACCCAGGACAGGGGGCGGTACGAGCAGTACTTC
clone_size: -; d_call: TRBD1; j_call: TRBJ1-2; v_call: TRBV18; cdr3_aa: CASSPAGQANYGYTF; cdr3_nt: TGTGCCAGCTCACCCGCGGGACAGGCTAACTATGGCTACACCTTC
clone_size: -; d_call: -; j_call: TRBJ2-6; v_call: TRBV18; cdr3_aa: CASSPLRVAGANVLTF; cdr3_nt: TGTGCCAGCTCACCACTCAGGGTTGCCGGGGCCAACGTCCTGACTTTC
clone_size: -; d_call: TRBD1; j_call: TRBJ1-2; v_call: TRBV5-4; cdr3_aa: CASRRAGTGERGYTF; cdr3_nt: TGTGCCAGCCGTCGCGCGGGTACAGGGGAGCGTGGCTACACCTTC
clone_size: -; d_call: -; j_call: TRBJ2-2; v_call: TRBV13; cdr3_aa: CASSFRTGELFF; cdr3_nt: TGTGCCAGCAGCTTCCGCACCGGGGAGCTGTTTTTT
clone_size: -; d_call: -; j_call: TRBJ2-3; v_call: TRBV28; cdr3_aa: CAALGGTQYF; cdr3_nt: TGTGCCGCCCTCGGGGGTACGCAGTATTTT
clone_size: -; d_call: -; j_call: TRBJ2-4; v_call: TRBV2; cdr3_aa: CASSQQATLAKNIQYF; cdr3_nt: TGTGCCAGCAGTCAACAGGCAACCCTAGCCAAAAACATTCAGTACTTC
clone_size: once; d_call: -; j_call: TRBJ2-7; v_call: TRBV27; cdr3_aa: CASSDPRGAGRYEQYF; cdr3_nt: TGTGCCAGCAGTGATCCGCGTGGGGCAGGGAGGTACGAGCAGTACTTC
clone_size: -; d_call: TRBD1; j_call: TRBJ2-1; v_call: TRBV5-6; cdr3_aa: CASRPGTGGREQFF; cdr3_nt: TGTGCCAGCAGGCCCGGGACAGGGGGCCGTGAGCAGTTCTTC
clone_size: -; d_call: TRBD1; j_call: TRBJ2-7; v_call: TRBV6-5; cdr3_aa: CASSYSRGRQHEQYF; cdr3_nt: TGTGCCAGCAGTTACTCGAGGGGGCGTCAACACGAGCAGTACTTC
clone_size: -; d_call: -; j_call: TRBJ1-1; v_call: TRBV9; cdr3_aa: CASSAQQGRNTEAFF; cdr3_nt: TGTGCCAGCAGCGCCCAACAGGGTAGAAACACTGAAGCTTTCTTT
clone_size: once; d_call: -; j_call: TRBJ2-7; v_call: TRBV21-1; cdr3_aa: CASSKVGKPYEQYF; cdr3_nt: TGTGCCAGCAGCAAAGTGGGCAAACCCTACGAGCAGTACTTC
clone_size: -; d_call: -; j_call: TRBJ2-3; v_call: TRBV7-6; cdr3_aa: CASSRRAAIPDTQYF; cdr3_nt: TGTGCCAGCAGCCGGAGGGCCGCAATCCCAGATACGCAGTATTTT
clone_size: -; d_call: -; j_call: TRBJ1-1; v_call: TRBV7-2; cdr3_aa: CASSPYLNTEAFF; cdr3_nt: TGTGCCAGCAGCCCTTACTTGAACACTGAAGCTTTCTTT
clone_size: -; d_call: TRBD2; j_call: TRBJ2-1; v_call: TRBV7-2; cdr3_aa: CASSADGGRISEQFF; cdr3_nt: TGTGCCAGCAGCGCAGACGGCGGGAGGATTAGTGAGCAGTTCTTC
clone_size: -; d_call: TRBD1; j_call: TRBJ2-2; v_call: TRBV2; cdr3_aa: CASSDARGPAGELFF; cdr3_nt: TGTGCCAGCAGTGATGCCAGGGGGCCCGCCGGGGAGCTGTTTTTT
clone_size: -; d_call: TRBD1; j_call: TRBJ2-5; v_call: TRBV15; cdr3_aa: CATSDQDRQETQYF; cdr3_nt: TGTGCCACCAGCGACCAGGACAGGCAAGAGACCCAGTACTTC
clone_size: -; d_call: -; j_call: TRBJ1-1; v_call: TRBV19; cdr3_aa: CASSSGGTEAFF; cdr3_nt: TGTGCCAGTAGTTCCGGGGGGACTGAAGCTTTCTTT
clone_size: -; d_call: TRBD1; j_call: TRBJ1-1; v_call: TRBV2; cdr3_aa: CASRLGTGPWEAFF; cdr3_nt: TGTGCCAGCAGACTAGGGACAGGGCCATGGGAAGCTTTCTTT
clone_size: -; d_call: TRBD2; j_call: TRBJ2-3; v_call: TRBV13; cdr3_aa: CASSLEGTSEAGYPDTQYF; cdr3_nt: TGTGCCAGCAGCTTAGAGGGGACTAGCGAGGCGGGGTACCCAGATACGCAGTATTTT
clone_size: -; d_call: -; j_call: TRBJ1-4; v_call: TRBV11-3; cdr3_aa: CASSLGAGTNEKLFF; cdr3_nt: TGTGCCAGCAGCCTAGGGGCAGGGACAAATGAAAAACTGTTTTTT
clone_size: -; d_call: TRBD1; j_call: TRBJ1-5; v_call: TRBV28; cdr3_aa: CASSFFGTGRDNQPQHF; cdr3_nt: TGTGCCAGCAGTTTTTTCGGGACAGGTCGTGACAATCAGCCCCAGCATTTT
clone_size: -; d_call: -; j_call: TRBJ1-1; v_call: TRBV9; cdr3_aa: CASSVDPGRNTEAFF; cdr3_nt: TGTGCCAGCAGCGTAGACCCAGGAAGGAACACTGAAGCTTTCTTT
clone_size: -; d_call: TRBD1; j_call: TRBJ1-3; v_call: TRBV13; cdr3_aa: CASSPRQGDTIYF; cdr3_nt: TGTGCCAGCAGCCCTAGACAGGGTGACACCATATATTTT
clone_size: -; d_call: -; j_call: TRBJ2-1; v_call: TRBV7-2; cdr3_aa: CASSSQRGNEQFF; cdr3_nt: TGTGCCAGCAGCTCCCAAAGGGGCAATGAGCAGTTCTTC
clone_size: -; d_call: TRBD2; j_call: TRBJ2-3; v_call: TRBV19; cdr3_aa: CASSFPGRQVDTQYF; cdr3_nt: TGTGCCAGTAGTTTCCCCGGGAGGCAGGTAGATACGCAGTATTTT
clone_size: -; d_call: -; j_call: TRBJ2-1; v_call: TRBV21-1; cdr3_aa: CASSKGTSGSSFPNEQFF; cdr3_nt: TGTGCCAGCAGCAAAGGGACTAGCGGGAGTAGTTTTCCCAATGAGCAGTTCTTC
clone_size: -; d_call: -; j_call: TRBJ1-2; v_call: TRBV19; cdr3_aa: CASIAGPRPNYGYTF; cdr3_nt: TGTGCCAGTATCGCGGGACCCCGGCCTAACTATGGCTACACCTTC
clone_size: once; d_call: -; j_call: TRBJ2-2; v_call: TRBV9; cdr3_aa: CASSRQQAGELFF; cdr3_nt: TGTGCCAGCAGCAGACAGCAGGCCGGGGAGCTGTTTTTT
clone_size: -; d_call: -; j_call: TRBJ2-3; v_call: TRBV25-1; cdr3_aa: CASSAGVRATDTQYF; cdr3_nt: TGTGCCAGCAGCGCCGGCGTCAGGGCGACAGATACGCAGTATTTT
clone_size: -; d_call: -; j_call: TRBJ1-1; v_call: TRBV5-1; cdr3_aa: CASLPGQNSMNTEAFF; cdr3_nt: TGCGCCAGCCTCCCCGGACAGAACTCCATGAACACTGAAGCTTTCTTT
clone_size: -; d_call: TRBD1; j_call: TRBJ2-4; v_call: TRBV7-9; cdr3_aa: CASSDTGGLKNIQYF; cdr3_nt: TGTGCCAGCAGTGATACAGGGGGCCTCAAAAACATTCAGTACTTC
clone_size: -; d_call: -; j_call: TRBJ2-3; v_call: TRBV19; cdr3_aa: CASSIDDSKADTQYF; cdr3_nt: TGTGCCAGTAGTATAGACGATAGCAAAGCAGATACGCAGTATTTT
clone_size: -; d_call: -; j_call: TRBJ1-2; v_call: TRBV5-4; cdr3_aa: CASSLGQVRGYTF; cdr3_nt: TGTGCCAGCAGCTTGGGACAGGTGCGGGGCTACACCTTC
clone_size: -; d_call: TRBD1; j_call: TRBJ1-1; v_call: TRBV5-1; cdr3_aa: CASTWGQGDSFNTEAFF; cdr3_nt: TGCGCCAGCACCTGGGGACAGGGGGATTCTTTTAACACTGAAGCTTTCTTT
clone_size: -; d_call: -; j_call: TRBJ1-2; v_call: TRBV28; cdr3_aa: CASMAGTNYGYTF; cdr3_nt: TGTGCCAGCATGGCAGGGACTAACTATGGCTACACCTTC